This entry lists 18 T cell receptor beta chains sequenced from one sample in a study of T cell repertoires and HLA-DP antigens. Measured with immunoSEQ multiplex PCR; TCRdb has only the in-frame clones, and not every one. The top ten clones hold over 0.25% of a sample with roughly 110,000 clones, around 93% of them seen once. For these TCRs, the target antigens are not known. Sequencing input: CD4+ T cells from PBMCs. Receptors were obtained from a woman aged 18-30 years in good health and CMV-seronegative.

The chain joins TRBV6-5 to TRBJ1-2; TRBD1 is a possible D gene (5 bases). CDR1 and CDR2 (germline): MNHEY, SVGAGI. V was cut by 7 bases and J by 1 base, with 16 bases left in between. The CDR3 is 15 residues long. The DNA of the CDR3 is TGTGCCAGCACCCCGGGGGTAGGGATTAACTATGGCTACACCTTC. The encoded protein is CASTPGVGINYGYTF.

The chain uses TRBV19 and TRBJ2-4, with D perhaps TRBD2 (6 bases). The CDR3 is made up of 15 amino acids. Per germline, CDR1 LNHDA and CDR2 SQIVND (reference sequence). Trimming pared 4 bases from V and 2 bases from J, leaving 12 bases between. CDR3 coding DNA: TGTGCCAGTAGTAACCCCGGGGGACCCAAAAACATTCAGTACTTC. Amino acid sequence: CASSNPGGPKNIQYF. Full variable domain (missing parts from reference TRBV19 and TRBJ2-4): DGGITQSPKYLFRKEGQNVTLSCEQNLNHDAMYWYRQDPGQGLRLIYYSQIVNDFQKGDIAEGYSVSREKKESFPLTVTSAQKNPTAFYLCASSNPGGPKNIQYFGAGTRLSVL.

CDR3 DNA: TGTGCCAGCAGTTACTCAAGGACGTCCACCGAGCAGTACTTC. This sequence encodes CASSYSRTSTEQYF. This chain connects TRBV6-6 to TRBJ2-7; no clear D. Germline CDR1 is MNHNY and CDR2 is SVGAGI (reference sequence). V was cut by 0 bases and J by 6 bases, with 12 bases left in between. The CDR3 covers 14 residues.

The J gene is TRBJ1-2, the V gene TRBV7-3; no definite D call. The CDR3 extends over 16 amino acids. The V end lost 5 bases, the J end lost 8 bases, and 24 bases lay between the germline ends. CDR1 and CDR2 from the germline V gene are SGHTA and FQGTGA. In DNA, the CDR3 is TGTGCCAGCAGCCCAGGACCGAGGAGTCTTGTGCGAGGCTACACCTTC. Its translation: CASSPGPRSLVRGYTF.

The rearrangement joins TRBV6-5 to TRBJ1-1; 8 bases are shared with TRBD1. V shed 6 bases and J 4 bases; nucleotides not matched to a gene: 4. CDR3 size: 13 residues. The V gene's germline CDR1 is MNHEY and CDR2 SVGAGI. The chain's CDR3 is CASSRGRTTEAFF. In DNA form, the CDR3 reads TGTGCCAGCAGCAGGGGGCGGACCACTGAAGCTTTCTTT.

The rearrangement uses TRBV27 and TRBJ2-3; 7 positions agree with TRBD1. The length of the CDR3 is 17 residues. V lost 6 bases, J lost 2 bases, and 14 bases stayed unmatched. Germline V gene sequence: CDR1 MNHEY, CDR2 SMNVEV (reference sequence). The chain's CDR3 is CASSQLGLGGATDTQYF. The CDR3 DNA reads as TGTGCCAGCAGCCAACTTGGGCTAGGGGGCGCCACAGATACGCAGTATTTT.

In this sample, this clone turned up once. The genes are TRBV11-1 and TRBJ2-2; D unclear. This CDR3 contains 15 residues. The germline V gene has CDR1 SGHAT and CDR2 FQDESV (reference sequence). The V gene lost 1 base and the J gene lost 4 bases, with 10 bases spanning the gap. This CDR3 is CASSLELLATGELFF. The CDR3 DNA reads as TGTGCCAGCAGCTTAGAACTTTTGGCCACCGGGGAGCTGTTTTTT.

This chain joins TRBV28 and TRBJ1-2; tentative D call: TRBD1 (5 bases). CDR3 length: 17 residues. Germline V gene lookup returns CDR1 MDHEN and CDR2 SYDVKM. V was cut by 1 base and J by 2 bases, with 17 bases left in between. CDR3 amino acids: CASSLSTAGGRNYGYTF. The DNA for the CDR3 is TGTGCCAGCAGTTTATCGACCGCCGGGGGACGCAACTATGGCTACACCTTC.

This chain joins TRBV7-9 and TRBJ1-1; D is perhaps TRBD1 (6 bases). Germline V gene lookup returns CDR1 SEHNR and CDR2 FQNEAQ (reference sequence). The ends were cut back, 5 bases at V and 4 bases at J, with 14 bases in the middle. The CDR3 is made up of 14 amino acids. This CDR3 reads CASSRTALSTEAFF. CDR3 nucleotide sequence: TGTGCCAGCAGCCGGACAGCTTTGAGCACTGAAGCTTTCTTT.

The rearrangement joins TRBV5-1 to TRBJ2-5; 9 bases line up with TRBD1. Germline V gives CDR1 SGHRS, CDR2 YFSETQ. Trimming took 0 bases from V and 5 from J; bases not matched to a gene: 8. The CDR3 totals 16 residues. In nucleotides, the CDR3 is TGCGCCAGCAGCTTGGCCGTAACAGGGGGCATGGAGACCCAGTACTTC. Translated: CASSLAVTGGMETQYF. The full variable domain, with the rest looked up from reference TRBV5-1 and TRBJ2-5, is KAGVTQTPRYLIKTRGQQVTLSCSPISGHRSVSWYQQTPGQGLQFLFEYFSETQRNKGNFPGRFSGRQFSNSRSEMNVSTLELGDSALYLCASSLAVTGGMETQYFGPGTRLLVL.

This chain connects TRBV5-1 to TRBJ2-3; TRBD1 is a possible D gene (6 bases). Trimming removed 5 bases from V and 0 bases from J, with 22 bases in between. The CDR3 loop spans 18 amino acids. CDR1 is SGHRS and CDR2 is YFSETQ in the germline V gene. The CDR3 region has the DNA TGCGCCAGCAGGGGCATGGGGGCACCACAATCTAGCACAGATACGCAGTATTTT. This encodes CASRGMGAPQSSTDTQYF.

V and J are TRBV19 and TRBJ1-2; 7 bases are a match to TRBD1. The CDR3 totals 14 residues. Germline CDR1 is LNHDA and CDR2 is SQIVND (reference sequence). With V trimmed by 5 bases and J by 5 bases, 8 bases remained unmatched. The CDR3 spells CASSLAGTVYGYTF. The CDR3 nucleotides are TGTGCCAGTAGTTTAGCCGGGACAGTATATGGCTACACCTTC.

The CDR3 DNA follows: TGTGCCAGCAGTCCTAGGGGGCGGCCTGGAAACACCATATATTTT. The encoded protein is CASSPRGRPGNTIYF. The chain uses TRBV28 and TRBJ1-3; 7 bases match TRBD1. The junction had 6 bases not matched to a gene; V was cut back by 5 bases and J by 2 bases. This CDR3 has 15 residues. Germline V gives CDR1 MDHEN, CDR2 SYDVKM.

The rearrangement uses TRBV4-1 and TRBJ2-7, with D perhaps matching TRBD1 (5 bases). CDR3 length: 13 amino acids. Trimming shortened V by 2 bases and J by 2 bases, and 7 bases separated the two germline ends. In germline, CDR1 is MGHRA, CDR2 YSYEKL. The CDR3 loop is CASSQRGAYEQYF. The CDR3, as DNA: TGCGCCAGCAGCCAAAGGGGCGCCTACGAGCAGTACTTC.

V gene TRBV7-9 combines with J gene TRBJ2-6; 7 bases are shared with TRBD2. V lost 2 bases and J lost 4; bases outside the gene matches: 11. This CDR3 comprises 18 residues. Germline V gene data show CDR1 as SEHNR and CDR2 as FQNEAQ (reference sequence). The CDR3 DNA follows: TGTGCCAGCAGCTTAAAGTCAACGGGGGGTCCCGGGGCCAACGTCCTGACTTTC. It translates to CASSLKSTGGPGANVLTF.

The rearrangement links TRBV29-1 to TRBJ2-1; D might be TRBD2 (6 bases). V lost 6 bases and J lost 8, with 14 bases in between. Per germline, CDR1 SQVTM and CDR2 ANQGSEA. The CDR3 has 12 residues. The CDR3 DNA is TGCAGCGTGGAGCGGGCTACGGATGAGCAGTTCTTC. Translating gives CSVERATDEQFF.

This chain uses TRBV18 with TRBJ1-1; 9 nucleotides align to TRBD1. The V gene end was trimmed by 0 bases and the J gene end by 4 bases; junction bases not matched to a gene: 6. From germline, CDR1 is KGHSH and CDR2 LQKENI. The CDR3 contains 16 residues. CDR3 sequence: CASSPPTGGAITEAFF. CDR3 bases: TGTGCCAGCTCACCACCTACAGGGGGCGCGATCACTGAAGCTTTCTTT.

The table lists this clone with a count of one. The chain employs TRBV19 and TRBJ2-4; D is perhaps TRBD1 (6 bases). The CDR3 consists of 18 residues. CDR1 and CDR2 from the germline V gene are LNHDA and SQIVND (reference sequence). The V gene lost 4 bases and the J gene lost 10 bases, with 29 bases spanning the gap. The CDR3 is CASSNSPLVQGRMGIQYF. DNA for the CDR3: TGTGCCAGTAGTAATAGCCCGCTGGTGCAGGGGCGTATGGGGATTCAGTACTTC.